The 16 T cell receptor beta chains in this list originate from one sample, sequenced in a study of T cells in Graves' hyperthyroidism and ophthalmopathy. Template material for amplifying TCR beta CDR3 regions consisted of RNA transcripts. In the first-round RT-PCR of the TCR CDR3, the HTBI primer set was used. TCRdb used MiXCR to reprocess the multiplex PCR reads, holding one entry per CDR3 protein. The table has roughly 520,000 distinct CDR3 sequences, around a quarter seen once; the top ten hold around 11%. The specimen sequenced was blood. All receptors come from a woman between 25 and 40 years old with Graves' ophthalmopathy.

J is TRBJ1-2 and V is TRBV28, with 10 bases identical to TRBD1. With V trimmed by 6 bases and J by 8 bases, 9 bases remained unmatched. Per germline, CDR1 MDHEN and CDR2 SYDVKM. The CDR3 extends over 14 amino acids. CDR3 amino acids: CASRAGTGVRGYTF. As DNA, the CDR3 is TGTGCCAGCAGAGCCGGGACAGGGGTTAGAGGCTACACCTTC.

The chain combines TRBV7-8 with TRBJ2-7; D call uncertain. Trimming removed 1 base from V and 6 bases from J, with 7 bases in between. From germline, CDR1 is SGHVS and CDR2 FQNEAQ. The CDR3 consists of 12 residues. CDR3 region: CASSLDALEQYF. CDR3 bases: TGTGCCAGCAGCTTAGATGCACTCGAGCAGTACTTC.

This clonotype was recorded many times. The chain couples TRBV19 to TRBJ2-5; a weak D match, TRBD1 (5 bases). V was trimmed by 6 bases and J by 2 bases, leaving 10 bases between them. Germline CDR1 LNHDA, CDR2 SQIVND (reference sequence). The CDR3 has 13 residues. CDR3 loop: CASSWTTQETQYF. The CDR3 DNA reads as TGTGCCAGTAGCTGGACAACACAAGAGACCCAGTACTTC.

The chain couples TRBV19 to TRBJ2-7; the match to TRBD1 covers 7 bases. Trimming removed 5 bases from V and 4 bases from J; junction bases left unmatched: 5. Germline assignment: CDR1 LNHDA and CDR2 SQIVND (reference sequence). The CDR3 is 13 residues long. CDR3 DNA sequence: TGTGCCAGTAGTTCGAACAGGGGATACGAGCAGTACTTC. Protein: CASSSNRGYEQYF.

This clonotype was seen at least ten times. The V call is TRBV2, the J call TRBJ2-5; D is perhaps TRBD2 (5 bases). CDR1 SNHLY and CDR2 FYNNEI come from the germline V gene. The CDR3 covers 13 residues. Trimming left V 6 bases short and J 6 bases short, with 14 bases between. Here the CDR3 reads CASRRTDAQTQYF. In nucleotides, the CDR3 is TGTGCCAGCAGGAGGACTGACGCCCAGACCCAGTACTTC.

With respect to this clonotype: Compared with germline, one end of the junction differs, possibly owing to a read error. The J gene is TRBJ2-6, the V gene TRBV11-3; 9 bases line up with TRBD1. The CDR3 extends over 21 amino acids. Germline loops: CDR1 SGHNT, CDR2 YENEEA. CDR3 nucleotide sequence: TGTGCCAGCAGCTATATTATTTCCAAGGACAGGGGATTCGTAGGGGCCAACCTCCTGACTTTC. Protein: CASSYIISKDRGFVGANLLTF.

This clonotype was detected only a few times. This could be a read error, since a much larger clone is one nucleotide away. The V gene is TRBV2, the J gene TRBJ2-7; 11 bases are a match to TRBD1. Looked up from germline, CDR1 is SNHLY and CDR2 is FYNNEI. CDR3 length: 13 amino acids. With V trimmed by 7 bases and J by 5 bases, 4 bases remained unmatched. CDR3 loop: CASIRDRGNEQYF. Written as DNA, the CDR3 is TGTGCCAGCATCCGGGACAGGGGGAACGAGCAGTACTTC.

The chain links TRBV10-3 to TRBJ2-5; 8 positions agree with TRBD1. Trimming cost V 5 bases and J 4 bases; bases outside gene matches: 3. Germline V gives CDR1 ENHRY, CDR2 SYGVKD. This CDR3 spans 13 amino acids. CDR3 loop: CAISSTGAETQYF. The CDR3 DNA reads TGTGCCATCAGTTCGACAGGGGCAGAGACCCAGTACTTC.

This clonotype came up many times. The rearrangement joins TRBV5-1 to TRBJ2-5; 7 bases fit TRBD1. Germline CDR1 reads SGHRS; CDR2 reads YFSETQ. This CDR3 contains 15 residues. With 4 bases clipped from V and 2 bases from J, the junction kept 8 bases outside the gene matches. The CDR3 sequence: CASSLRTGTQETQYF. DNA for the CDR3: TGCGCCAGCAGCCTTCGGACAGGCACTCAAGAGACCCAGTACTTC.

The chain uses TRBV27 and TRBJ2-7; D possibly corresponds to TRBD2 (5 bases). This CDR3 region has 12 residues. Trimming stripped 10 bases from V and 6 bases from J, with 16 bases between. In germline, CDR1 is MNHEY, CDR2 SMNVEV (reference sequence). The CDR3 loop reads CATKKGGGEQYF. The CDR3 DNA reads as TGTGCCACCAAAAAAGGAGGTGGCGAGCAGTACTTC.

This clonotype came up many times. The CDR3 reads CASSHGGDGYTF. DNA of the CDR3: TGTGCCAGCAGCCACGGAGGAGATGGCTACACCTTC. The chain joins TRBV3-1 to TRBJ1-2; no clear D. The CDR3 has 12 residues. The V end lost 3 bases, the J end lost 6 bases, and 8 bases lay between the germline ends. Germline V gene lookup returns CDR1 LGHDT and CDR2 YNNKEL (reference sequence). Combining the CDR3 with reference TRBV3-1 and TRBJ1-2 gives the whole variable domain DTAVSQTPKYLVTQMGNDKSIKCEQNLGHDTMYWYKQDSKKFLKIMFSYNNKELIINETVPNRFSPKSPDKAHLNLHINSLELGDSAVYFCASSHGGDGYTFGSGTRLTVV.

The chain has TRBV12-3 or TRBV12-4 and TRBJ1-2; D remains unclear. The V end was cut by 3 bases, the J end by 6 bases, with 11 bases between. This CDR3 spans 13 amino acids. The CDR3 DNA is TGTGCCAGCAGTTTGGAACAGCTAAATGGCTACACCTTC. Its protein is CASSLEQLNGYTF.

J is TRBJ1-1 and V is TRBV10-3, with no clear D. The ends were cut back, 4 bases at V and 3 bases at J, with 12 bases in the middle. The CDR3 runs 14 residues. The V gene's germline CDR1 is ENHRY and CDR2 SYGVKD. DNA of the CDR3: TGTGCCATCAGTGGTCGAGGGTCTGACACTGAAGCTTTCTTT. Its protein is CAISGRGSDTEAFF.

The rearrangement links TRBV14 to TRBJ2-7; D call uncertain. The germline gives CDR1 SGHDN, CDR2 FVKESK. V lost 0 bases, J lost 5 bases, and 8 bases lay in between. This CDR3 has 13 amino acids. The CDR3 loop is CASSQEARDEQYF. The CDR3 DNA is TGTGCCAGCAGCCAAGAGGCCAGAGACGAGCAGTACTTC.

The table lists this clonotype with many counts. This chain connects TRBV6-1 to TRBJ2-7, with D perhaps TRBD1 (6 bases). Germline CDR1 is MNHNS and CDR2 is SASEGT. This CDR3 is 15 amino acids long. V dropped 6 bases and J dropped 2 bases, with 17 bases sitting between them. Here the CDR3 reads CASRPNRDTPYEQYF. Written as DNA, the CDR3 is TGTGCCAGCAGACCAAACCGGGACACTCCCTACGAGCAGTACTTC.

The rearrangement uses TRBV6-1 and TRBJ2-7, with 11 bases fitting TRBD1. The germline CDR1 and CDR2 sequences are MNHNS and SASEGT. With V trimmed by 3 bases and J by 5 bases, 12 bases remained unmatched. The CDR3 length is 17 residues. The CDR3 DNA is TGTGCCAGCAGTGAGCCGGTTCGGGGACAGGGGGTCCACGAGCAGTACTTC. The encoded protein is CASSEPVRGQGVHEQYF.